Sequencing of this T cell receptor beta chain was carried out in a study of OX40 agonist ivuxolimab in advanced cancers. Across the whole study: Participants averaged approximately 65 years of age (range roughly 23 to 79) and were roughly 83% male.

Method: immunoSEQ multiplex PCR; TCRdb's copy keeps in-frame clones and lacks some. The sample includes approximately 77,000 clones, around four fifths of them seen just once. Germline V gene lookup returns CDR1 MDHEN and CDR2 SYDVKM. Trimming shortened V by 6 bases and J by 4 bases, and 18 bases separated the two germline ends. This CDR3 spans 16 amino acids. The sample consisted of CD4+ or CD8+ T cells sorted from blood, taken in a trial of the OX40 agonist ivuxolimab. The rearrangement joins TRBV28 to TRBJ2-2; possibly TRBD1 or TRBD2 for D (7 bases each). This clonotype was obtained from an adult with an advanced solid tumor such as melanoma, head and neck, liver or kidney cancer. The CDR3 spells CASRVGGGESTGELFF. DNA of the CDR3: TGTGCCAGCAGGGTGGGAGGGGGCGAAAGCACCGGGGAGCTGTTTTTT.